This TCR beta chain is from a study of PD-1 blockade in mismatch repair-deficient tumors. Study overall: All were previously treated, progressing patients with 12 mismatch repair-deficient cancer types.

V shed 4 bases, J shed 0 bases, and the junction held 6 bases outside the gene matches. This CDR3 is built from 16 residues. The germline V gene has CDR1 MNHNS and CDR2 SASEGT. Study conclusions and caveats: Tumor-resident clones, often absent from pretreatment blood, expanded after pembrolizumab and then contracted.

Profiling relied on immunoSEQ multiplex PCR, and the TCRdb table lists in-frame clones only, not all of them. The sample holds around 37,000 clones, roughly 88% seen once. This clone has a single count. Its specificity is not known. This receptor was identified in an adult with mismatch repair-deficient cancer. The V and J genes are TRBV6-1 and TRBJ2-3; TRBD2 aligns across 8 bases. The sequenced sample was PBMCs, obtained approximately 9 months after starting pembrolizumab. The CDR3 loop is CASSGIAGLSTDTQYF. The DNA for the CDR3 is TGTGCCAGCAGTGGAATAGCGGGGCTAAGCACAGATACGCAGTATTTT.